This T cell receptor (beta chain) was retrieved from a study of Tregs in tolerant kidney transplant recipients. For the study at large: Recipients received nonmyeloablative bone marrow transplants from related graft donors, with transient mixed chimerism.

The trim removed 6 bases at V and 6 bases at J, leaving 7 bases unmatched. The germline V gene encodes CDR1 LNHDA and CDR2 SQIVND (reference sequence). CDR3 size: 14 residues. Unstimulated Tregs (CD4+CD25+CD127-) and CD4+CD25- non-Tregs were sorted from PBMCs. Method: immunoSEQ multiplex PCR; TCRdb's copy keeps in-frame clones and lacks some. The sample has roughly 69,000 clones, 85% to 90% seen once; the top ten hold approximately 0.4%. This sequence was found in a human donor who received a combined kidney and bone marrow transplant. The sample here was CD4+ T cells from blood, taken before the transplant. This chain connects TRBV19 to TRBJ2-7; 11 bases are shared with TRBD1. The CDR3 region has the DNA TGTGCCAGTAGGCCCGGGACAGGGGGGGCCGAGCAGTACTTC. The encoded protein is CASRPGTGGAEQYF.